Presented here are 15 T cell receptor beta chains from one specimen sequenced in a study of blood T cell repertoires in COVID-19. Only in-frame clones appear in the TCRdb table, and some are missing; sequencing was by immunoSEQ multiplex PCR. The table shows about 270,000 clones, with 91% occurring only once. Source material: PBMCs or T cells enriched from blood (not recorded which). The source is a man between 35 and 55 years old who had been exposed to COVID-19.

The CDR3 spells CASTLGSGVIDTQYF. The DNA of the CDR3 is TGTGCCAGCACCCTGGGTAGCGGGGTTATAGATACGCAGTATTTT. This chain joins TRBV11-1 and TRBJ2-3, with 8 bases matching TRBD2. CDR1 and CDR2 (germline): SGHAT, FQDESV (reference sequence). The CDR3 consists of 15 residues. V gave up 7 bases and J gave up 5 bases; unmatched junction bases: 11.

This clone is a singleton in its sample. The gene calls are TRBV2 and TRBJ1-2; TRBD1 is a possible D gene (6 bases). This CDR3 contains 16 residues. The V and J ends lost 1 base and 7 bases respectively, with 19 bases between them. Germline V gene sequence: CDR1 SNHLY, CDR2 FYNNEI. CDR3 bases: TGTGCCAGCAGTGAAGGCTACACAGGGACCTTCGGTGGCTACACCTTC. Translated, it gives CASSEGYTGTFGGYTF.

The V and J genes are TRBV18 and TRBJ1-2; D is undetermined. The germline gives CDR1 KGHSH, CDR2 LQKENI. The V end lost 6 bases, the J end lost 1 base, and 15 bases lay between the germline ends. This CDR3 is 15 amino acids long. The CDR3 nucleotides read TGTGCCAGCTCGTCCGACCAGGCTTTTAACTATGGCTACACCTTC. Translated, it gives CASSSDQAFNYGYTF.

The V call is TRBV3-1 (or the pseudogene TRBV3-2), the J call TRBJ2-7; no firm D call. Deletions cut 2 bases from V and 2 bases from J, with 16 bases between. Germline V gene lookup returns CDR1 LGHDT and CDR2 YNNKEL (reference sequence). This CDR3 comprises 16 residues. In nucleotides, the CDR3 is TGTGCCAGCAGCCAAACGACTCTTTCGGGTACCTACGAGCAGTACTTC. It codes for CASSQTTLSGTYEQYF.

A single count supports this clone. This chain joins TRBV27 and TRBJ1-3; 7 positions agree with TRBD1. The CDR3 extends over 15 amino acids. V lost 6 bases, J lost 0 bases, and 5 bases stayed unmatched. Germline V CDR1 and CDR2: MNHEY, SMNVEV (reference sequence). This CDR3 is CASSFSGGSGNTIYF. CDR3 sequence (DNA): TGTGCCAGCAGCTTTTCAGGGGGCTCTGGAAACACCATATATTTT.

The chain recombines TRBV4-1 with TRBJ2-2; 15 bases fit TRBD2. The germline CDR1 and CDR2 sequences are MGHRA and YSYEKL. The CDR3 is made up of 19 amino acids. With V trimmed by 6 bases and J by 8 bases, 16 bases remained unmatched. The CDR3 here is CASSLRTSGRAREGGELFF. The DNA for the CDR3 is TGCGCCAGCAGTCTCCGGACTAGCGGGAGGGCGCGAGAAGGTGGGGAGCTGTTTTTT.

The chain carries TRBV14 and TRBJ1-4, with D possibly being TRBD1 (6 bases). This CDR3 has 14 residues. Germline V gene data show CDR1 as SGHDN and CDR2 as FVKESK. Between the trimmed V and J ends, which lost 1 base and 7 bases, there was a span of 10 bases. This CDR3 is CASSQAQGSEKLFF. CDR3 DNA sequence: TGTGCCAGCAGCCAAGCACAGGGCAGTGAAAAACTGTTTTTT.

The genes are TRBV29-1 and TRBJ1-2; perhaps TRBD1 as D (5 bases). This CDR3 comprises 14 residues. Trimming shortened V by 2 bases and J by 0 bases, and 10 bases separated the two germline ends. Germline assignment: CDR1 SQVTM and CDR2 ANQGSEA. The CDR3 DNA reads as TGCAGCGTTGAACGGCAGGGCGCTAACTATGGCTACACCTTC. Its protein is CSVERQGANYGYTF.

V and J are TRBV30 and TRBJ1-5; 11 nucleotides agree with TRBD1. The V and J ends lost 1 base and 6 bases, in that order; junction bases with no gene match: 2. The CDR3 consists of 14 residues. Germline CDR1 and CDR2: GTSNPN and SVGIG (reference sequence). The CDR3 DNA is TGTGCCTGGAGTGGGACAGGGGGCAGTCAGCCCCAGCATTTT. This gives the protein CAWSGTGGSQPQHF.

The chain links TRBV12-3 or TRBV12-4 to TRBJ1-1, with 7 bases matching TRBD1. The V and J ends lost 6 bases and 6 bases, in that order; junction bases with no gene match: 1. The CDR3 runs 11 residues. Here the CDR3 reads CASRQGAEAFF. The DNA for the CDR3 is TGTGCCAGCAGGCAGGGGGCTGAAGCTTTCTTT.

This chain uses TRBV11-3 with TRBJ1-3; D call uncertain. This CDR3 spans 15 amino acids. Germline assignment: CDR1 SGHNT and CDR2 YENEEA. V was trimmed by 4 bases and J by 2 bases, leaving 12 bases between them. The CDR3 DNA reads as TGTGCCAGCAGCTCCCTGACTAGGGCTGGAAACACCATATATTTT. Translation gives CASSSLTRAGNTIYF.

The chain carries TRBV19 and TRBJ2-3, with TRBD1 as a possible D gene (6 bases). CDR3 size: 16 residues. Germline lookup yields CDR1 LNHDA and CDR2 SQIVND (reference sequence). Trimming left V 3 bases short and J 0 bases short, with 13 bases between. The CDR3 here is CASSILPGASTDTQYF. CDR3 nucleotides: TGTGCCAGTAGTATCCTCCCAGGGGCTAGCACAGATACGCAGTATTTT.

This chain joins TRBV18 and TRBJ2-1, with 15 bases identical to TRBD2. Germline trimming cut 7 bases from V and 10 bases from J; bases unmatched to any gene: 8. Germline V CDR1 and CDR2: KGHSH, LQKENI. The CDR3 contains 15 residues. The CDR3 protein is CASCNGLAGGREQFF. CDR3 bases: TGTGCCAGCTGTAACGGACTAGCGGGAGGGCGGGAGCAGTTCTTC.

The chain links TRBV19 to TRBJ1-4; possible D gene TRBD1, 6 bases. The CDR3 length is 15 residues. Germline assignment: CDR1 LNHDA and CDR2 SQIVND (reference sequence). The V gene lost 0 bases and the J gene lost 13 bases, with 18 bases spanning the gap. CDR3: CASSIETGTGYRLFF. The CDR3 DNA reads as TGTGCCAGTAGTATAGAAACCGGTACAGGGTACCGACTGTTTTTT.

This clone was picked up one time. The chain uses TRBV15 and TRBJ1-5, with D perhaps matching TRBD1 (5 bases). Trimming stripped 4 bases from V and 2 bases from J, with 15 bases between. CDR1 is LNHNV, CDR2 YYDKDF, per germline (reference sequence). CDR3 length: 16 residues. The CDR3 sequence is CATSTLDRDGNQPQHF. DNA of the CDR3: TGTGCCACCAGCACCCTTGACAGAGATGGCAATCAGCCCCAGCATTTT.